Following are 9 T cell receptor beta chains from one sample sequenced in a study of cytomegalovirus exposure and HLA in healthy donors. The PCR had 60 Vbeta and 13 Jbeta primers. The repertoire was sequenced with immunoSEQ multiplex PCR; TCRdb's copy has only in-frame clones and lacks some. The sample data list around 130,000 clones. Source material: PBMCs. These receptors all come from a woman in her sixties or seventies in good health and CMV-seronegative.

The chain uses TRBV28 and TRBJ2-7, with unresolved D. V was shortened by 6 bases and J by 6 bases, with 9 bases between the two germline ends. In germline, CDR1 is MDHEN, CDR2 SYDVKM. This CDR3 contains 11 residues. CDR3 in amino acids: CASRESSEQYF. The DNA of the CDR3 is TGTGCCAGCAGAGAAAGTAGCGAGCAGTACTTC.

The J gene is TRBJ2-4, the V gene TRBV6-5, with D perhaps TRBD2 (5 bases). V lost 6 bases and J 4 bases, leaving 16 bases between the germline ends. Germline loops: CDR1 MNHEY, CDR2 SVGAGI. The CDR3 loop spans 15 amino acids. CDR3 sequence: CASSTVGVGKNIQYF. In DNA, the CDR3 is TGTGCCAGCAGCACCGTCGGGGTGGGGAAAAACATTCAGTACTTC.

The rearrangement uses TRBV7-3 and TRBJ2-7, with D possibly matching TRBD1 (6 bases). The CDR3 sequence is 15 residues long. CDR1 is SGHTA and CDR2 is FQGTGA in the germline V gene. Trimming took off 5 bases at V and 2 bases at J, with 16 bases between the two ends. This chain's CDR3 is CASSISGTSPYEQYF. The DNA of the CDR3 is TGTGCCAGCAGCATCTCCGGGACATCTCCCTACGAGCAGTACTTC.

V is TRBV30 and J is TRBJ2-1; D may be TRBD1 (6 bases). This CDR3 comprises 16 residues. The germline CDR1 and CDR2 sequences are GTSNPN and SVGIG (reference sequence). The V and J ends lost 0 bases and 10 bases respectively, with 22 bases between them. CDR3 nucleotide sequence: TGTGCCTGGAGTGTACAAGTCGTAGTTACAGGGTCAGAGCAGTTCTTC. Residues: CAWSVQVVVTGSEQFF.

The chain joins TRBV6-4 to TRBJ2-1; TRBD2 matches 9 bases. The CDR3 loop spans 16 amino acids. V gave up 5 bases and J gave up 3 bases; unmatched junction bases: 8. In germline, CDR1 is MRHNA, CDR2 SNTAGT. The CDR3, as DNA: TGTGCCAGCAGTCCGCCCCGACTAGCGGACTACAATGAGCAGTTCTTC. Translated, it gives CASSPPRLADYNEQFF.

This rearrangement joins TRBV11-2 to TRBJ2-6; 7 nucleotides line up with TRBD1. The trim removed 7 bases at V and 0 bases at J, leaving 9 bases unmatched. Germline V lookup: CDR1 SGHAT, CDR2 FQNNGV. The CDR3 consists of 17 residues. CDR3 loop: CASIVRDRGSGANVLTF. The CDR3 coding sequence is TGTGCCAGCATCGTCCGGGACAGAGGCTCTGGGGCCAACGTCCTGACTTTC. Variable domain in full (rest from reference TRBV11-2 and TRBJ2-6): EAGVAQSPRYKIIEKRQSVAFWCNPISGHATLYWYQQILGQGPKLLIQFQNNGVVDDSQLPKDRFSAERLKGVDSTLKIQPAKLEDSAVYLCASIVRDRGSGANVLTFGAGSRLTVL.

The rearrangement uses TRBV7-3 and TRBJ2-3; perhaps TRBD1 as D (6 bases). The CDR3 covers 16 residues. V dropped 5 bases and J dropped 1 base, with 16 bases sitting between them. The germline V gene encodes CDR1 SGHTA and CDR2 FQGTGA. The CDR3 DNA is TGTGCCAGCAGCGGGGGCGTGGGCGCCGGCACAGATACGCAGTATTTT. Translated: CASSGGVGAGTDTQYF. Full variable domain (outside the CDR3, taken from reference TRBV7-3 and TRBJ2-3): GAGVSQTPSNKVTEKGKYVELRCDPISGHTALYWYRQSLGQGPEFLIYFQGTGAADDSGLPNDRFFAVRPEGSVSTLKIQRTERGDSAVYLCASSGGVGAGTDTQYFGPGTRLTVL.

The V gene is TRBV10-3, the J gene TRBJ1-1; maybe TRBD1 (5 bases). The CDR3 is made up of 15 amino acids. CDR1 ENHRY and CDR2 SYGVKD come from the germline V gene. V was cut by 8 bases and J by 3 bases, with 19 bases left in between. CDR3 DNA sequence: TGTGCCATCCTAAGGGCCCAGGGAGGGGACACTGAAGCTTTCTTT. Its translation: CAILRAQGGDTEAFF.

The chain employs TRBV29-1 and TRBJ1-1; no firm D call. CDR1 and CDR2 from the germline V gene are SQVTM and ANQGSEA. The CDR3 runs 13 residues. V lost 6 bases and J 0 bases, leaving 11 bases between the germline ends. CDR3 bases: TGCAGCGTGCATCTCACAGTGAACACTGAAGCTTTCTTT. As protein: CSVHLTVNTEAFF.